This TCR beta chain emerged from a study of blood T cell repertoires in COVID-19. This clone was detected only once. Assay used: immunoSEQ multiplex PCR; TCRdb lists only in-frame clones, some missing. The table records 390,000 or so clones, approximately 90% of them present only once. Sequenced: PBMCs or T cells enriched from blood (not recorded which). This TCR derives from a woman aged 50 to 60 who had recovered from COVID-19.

As DNA, the CDR3 is TGTGCCAGCAGCCAAGAGAAATGGTCGAGGGATATGGGATATACGCAGTATTTT. Encoded protein: CASSQEKWSRDMGYTQYF. This sequence joins TRBV4-2 and TRBJ2-3; TRBD2 might be the D (5 bases). CDR3 size: 18 residues. V was shortened by 0 bases and J by 7 bases, with 23 bases between the two germline ends. The germline V gene has CDR1 LGHNA and CDR2 YNFKEQ.